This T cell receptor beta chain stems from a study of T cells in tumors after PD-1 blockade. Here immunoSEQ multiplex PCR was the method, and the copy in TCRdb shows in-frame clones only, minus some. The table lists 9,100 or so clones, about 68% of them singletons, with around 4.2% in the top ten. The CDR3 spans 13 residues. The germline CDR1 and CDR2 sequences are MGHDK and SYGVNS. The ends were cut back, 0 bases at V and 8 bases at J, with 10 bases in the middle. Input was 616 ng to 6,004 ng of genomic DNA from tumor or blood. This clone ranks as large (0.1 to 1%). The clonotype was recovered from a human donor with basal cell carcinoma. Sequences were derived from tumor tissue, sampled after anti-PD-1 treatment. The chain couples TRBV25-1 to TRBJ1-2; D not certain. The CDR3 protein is CASSEYHQSGYTF. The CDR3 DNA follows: TGTGCCAGCAGTGAATATCACCAATCCGGCTACACCTTC.